This TCR beta chain was captured by sequencing in a study of regulatory T cells in long-lasting Graves disease (dated by TCRdb to the early 2020s). For the study in its entirety: In the newly diagnosed Graves' disease group, patients had been taking antithyroid drugs for less than 3 months. Patients with persistent Graves' disease were compared with patients with newly diagnosed Graves' disease using TCR sequencing and RNA sequencing of peripheral blood. The study took place in China and was registered as a clinical trial. A total of some 35 samples underwent TCR sequencing: about 13 from persistent and roughly 20 from newly diagnosed Graves' disease patients. The research as a whole found: More public clonotypes were shared among persistent patients (roughly 2,700) than among newly diagnosed patients (966). Peripheral blood alone was examined, since thyroid tissue, which constituted the primary lesion, could not be accessed. Persistent Graves' disease patients showed lower TCR Shannon entropy and fewer highly expanded clones than newly diagnosed patients, suggesting clonal expansion. Sequencing and analysis were restricted to the TCR beta chain. Preferential use of TRBV28, TRBJ1-2 and TRBJ2-5 was observed in persistent disease, whereas TRBV20-1 and TRBJ2-1 were favored in newly diagnosed disease. The small sample size was acknowledged by the authors as a limitation that may reduce accuracy.

What the time point label conveys for this sample: newly diagnosed GD, antithyroid drugs for less than 3 months. RNA was extracted from PBMCs in TRIzol for both TCR sequencing and RNA sequencing. Graves' disease was diagnosed according to American Thyroid Association guidelines. The patients came from an endocrinology department in Xi'an, China. Each patient gave about 10 milliliters of peripheral blood, collected in an EDTA anticoagulant tube. Ficoll Paque Plus density gradient separation was used to isolate PBMCs, and no further T cell sorting was done. RNA quality was checked with an Agilent 2100 Bioanalyzer and agarose gel, and concentration with a NanoDrop 2000. CDR1 SGHRS and CDR2 YFSETQ were looked up in the germline V gene. From the cysteine up to the phenylalanine, the CDR3 has a length of 13 residues. Only the CDR3 DNA stays, 39 bases, in frame from base 1. V lost 0 bases and J lost 7 bases; the stretch between them is 8 bases long.

Receptors were amplified or captured by multiplex PCR. The sequencer was an Illumina HiSeq 4000. iRepertoire HTBI primers and Arm-PCR amplification of CDR3 regions were used to construct TCR beta libraries. PCR products were gel purified before sequencing. The original methods were these. Across samples, around 58 TRBV and 13 to 15 TRBJ segments were identified and used for gene usage analysis of CDR3 amino acid clonotypes. COPE and FqMerger were used to merge filtered high-quality paired reads into contigs. Contigs were aligned with BLAST to IMGT TRBV, TRBD and TRBJ reference genes, and CDR3 was defined per IMGT. Clonotypes above 0.1% frequency were classified as highly expanded clones. Shannon entropy served as the measure of repertoire diversity, while the Gini coefficient captured V-J evenness. A clonotype found in more than one individual was treated as public. Using fastp trimming at Q25 and MiXCR clonotype assembly, TCRdb reanalyzed the public sequencing data and kept in-frame beta chains. Each entry merges the rows of one CDR3 protein and shows their most common DNA and genes. TCRdb, rather than the study authors, made the V and J calls. The sample profile shows about 460,000 distinct CDR3 sequences; 14% of them were found once. The top ten clonotypes cover roughly 18% of the sample.

A few counts support this clonotype. No cognate antigen has been identified for it. Qualities for individual bases were not recorded, and no much larger clone is one base off. These data were likewise used in another study, on T cells in Graves' hyperthyroidism and ophthalmopathy. The second study also describes: Stable Graves' hyperthyroidism was defined as no progression to ophthalmopathy during 18 months of follow-up. Hyperthyroidism patients were newly diagnosed, with disease duration under 2 months, and aged 18 to 65 years. Exclusion was applied to patients with uncontrolled infections, other autoimmune diseases, pregnancy or lactation. Clinical symptoms, serum thyroxine and TRAb, thyroid ultrasound, and orbital computed tomography formed the basis for the diagnoses. For the first round of RT-PCR on the TCR CDR3, the HTBI primer set was used together with the Qiagen OneStep RT-PCR kit. Blood samples also contained most of the expanded thyroid clonotypes (frequency above 0.001), which suggests that blood repertoires may reflect thyroid immune responses. Ophthalmopathy was separated from stable hyperthyroidism by a 13 V-J signature model, with 85% to 90% sensitivity and approximately 81% specificity obtained in cross-validation and 80%/75% obtained in testing. In validation, progression to ophthalmopathy was predicted by the model with roughly 69% sensitivity and roughly 76% specificity, a median of 6.5 months before onset. TCR V-J signatures able to tell the groups apart were searched for in a discovery cohort of 100 patients, of whom under 45 had Graves' ophthalmopathy and roughly 58 had stable Graves' hyperthyroidism. Whether ophthalmopathy could be predicted prospectively was tested in an independent validation cohort made up of some 20 hyperthyroidism patients plus 17 patients who later progressed to ophthalmopathy. The 85 to 100 discovery patients were randomly split 7:3 into training and test sets. In addition, the study compared T-cell repertoires in thyroid tissue and in blood from six Graves' hyperthyroidism patients. After sampling, hyperthyroidism patients received methimazole starting at 30 mg daily, and ophthalmopathy patients received high-dose intravenous methylprednisolone. A second multiplex PCR round built the libraries, followed by size selection and purification. The libraries were sequenced on an Illumina HiSeq2000 using paired-end 100 bp reads. SOAPnuke was used to process the raw data, with reads discarded if the reads contained adapters or uncalled bases, had a mean Phred below 15, or lacked an exact constant-primer or identifier match. COPE v1.2.5 was used to merge the high-quality paired reads, and each unique nucleotide sequence was defined as a clonotype. MiTCR v1.1 was used to align clonotypes to the IMGT TRBV, TRBD and TRBJ reference segments. Only V-J combinations with frequency above 0.0001, covering about 99% of repertoires, were analysed. The TCS score was defined as F50 (clonal expansion) divided by E x V (chaos), with BLOSUM62-based TCRdist calculated between CDR3 peptides within each V-J. Welch's t-statistics and random forest reduced just over 500 V-J features to 13, which were used in a naive Bayes classifier (R e1071). Sample size was not statistically predetermined, and investigators were not blinded to group allocation. According to the paper, TCR Vbeta CDR3 sequencing was carried out on approximately 140 peripheral blood samples, which came from 40 to 45 ophthalmopathy, under 80 hyperthyroidism and about 17 progressor patients.

The material sequenced was peripheral blood mononuclear cells (PBMCs), taken at new diagnosis, from a patient treated with antithyroid drugs. Rearrangement joined TRBV5-1 to TRBJ2-1; the D region possibly corresponds to TRBD2 (6 bases align). This sequence originates from a woman aged 45-65 years with Graves disease. Donor details come from another sample of the same person, matched by shared clones. The bases read TGCGCCAGCAGCTTGGGACTAGAGAATGAGCAGTTCTTC. Translated, it reads CASSLGLENEQFF.